This T cell receptor beta chain appears in the sequencing data of a study of T cells in Graves' hyperthyroidism and ophthalmopathy. The CDR3 covers 14 residues. V lost 6 bases and J lost 5, with 14 bases in between. Looked up from germline, CDR1 is MDHEN and CDR2 is SYDVKM. The diagnostic basis comprised clinical symptoms, serum thyroxine and TRAb, thyroid ultrasound and orbital computed tomography. This clonotype was observed a handful of times. Its antigen remains unknown. Study-wide points: Among thyroid clonotypes expanded above 0.001, most also appeared in blood. In simple terms, a model built on 13 V-J features told ophthalmopathy apart from stable hyperthyroidism. The model made its ophthalmopathy prediction, and onset followed a median about 6 months later.

TCR beta CDR3 regions were amplified from RNA transcripts. First-round RT-PCR targeting the TCR CDR3 was performed with the HTBI primer set. In TCRdb, the multiplex PCR reads were re-called with MiXCR into one record per CDR3 protein. The data contain 500,000 to 600,000 distinct CDR3 sequences, 40% to 55% of them singletons. The sequence came from an adult woman with Graves' disease, either hyperthyroidism or ophthalmopathy (not recorded which). The sequenced sample consisted of peripheral blood or thyroid tissue (not recorded which). V usage is TRBV28 and J usage is TRBJ1-5, with D possibly matching TRBD1 (5 bases). This chain's CDR3 is CASSLDKLDQPQHF. CDR3 nucleotide sequence: TGTGCCAGCAGCCTGGACAAATTAGATCAGCCCCAGCATTTT.